A selection of T cell receptor beta chains follows, all from one sample in a study of blood T cell repertoires in COVID-19. Sequenced by immunoSEQ multiplex PCR; TCRdb stores in-frame clones only, minus some. The repertoire includes about 220,000 clones, almost 85% of them detected once, and 2.4% sits in the top ten. Source material: peripheral blood. The source of these receptors is a woman between 65 and 79 years old with COVID-19, enrolled during active disease. Each CDR3 is given with its conserved first and last residue. Fields, in order: CDR3 DNA, CDR3 protein, D gene, clone size, J gene, V gene. The D gene is left open where the match is weak. Clone sizes are given selectively: once, few, many, or a class where the clone is expanded.

CDR3 DNA: TGTGCCAGCAGTTTGGCCGTCGGGGGTGAGCAGTACTTC
CDR3 protein: CASSLAVGGEQYF
D gene: -
clone size: few
J gene: TRBJ2-7
V gene: TRBV12-3/TRBV12-4

CDR3 DNA: TGTGCCAGCAGTGGGTTGGGTAAGGGGTCCGAGCCCCAGCATTTT
CDR3 protein: CASSGLGKGSEPQHF
D gene: -
clone size: -
J gene: TRBJ1-5
V gene: TRBV2

CDR3 DNA: TGCGCCAGCAGCCAAACCTCGGCGCGGAGGGCTGAAGCTTTCTTT
CDR3 protein: CASSQTSARRAEAFF
D gene: -
clone size: few
J gene: TRBJ1-1
V gene: TRBV4-1

CDR3 DNA: TGTGCCAGCAGCCGAGTAGGACAGTATGGCTACACCTTC
CDR3 protein: CASSRVGQYGYTF
D gene: -
clone size: -
J gene: TRBJ1-2
V gene: TRBV4-2

CDR3 DNA: TGTGCCAGCAGTGAATGGCAGGAGGCTAACTATGGCTACACCTTC
CDR3 protein: CASSEWQEANYGYTF
D gene: -
clone size: -
J gene: TRBJ1-2
V gene: TRBV6-1

CDR3 DNA: TGTGCCAGTAGATTATCACCGGGACAGTTTGCAACTAATGAAAAACTGTTTTTT
CDR3 protein: CASRLSPGQFATNEKLFF
D gene: TRBD1
clone size: -
J gene: TRBJ1-4
V gene: TRBV19

CDR3 DNA: TGTGCCAGCGGAGGACAGGGGGCAGGCGAGCAGTACTTC
CDR3 protein: CASGGQGAGEQYF
D gene: TRBD1
clone size: -
J gene: TRBJ2-7
V gene: TRBV27

CDR3 DNA: TGCGCCAGCAGCCAAGAAGGGGCTAGCGGGGCGGGGATTCAGTACTTC
CDR3 protein: CASSQEGASGAGIQYF
D gene: TRBD2
clone size: -
J gene: TRBJ2-4
V gene: TRBV4-1

CDR3 DNA: TGTGCCAGCAGCCCCTACGAGGCCACGCGCACAGATACGCAGTATTTT
CDR3 protein: CASSPYEATRTDTQYF
D gene: -
clone size: -
J gene: TRBJ2-3
V gene: TRBV5-6

CDR3 DNA: TGCGCCAGCAGCTTGGTGTGGGCAGGGGGATCGAGCACTGAAGCTTTCTTT
CDR3 protein: CASSLVWAGGSSTEAFF
D gene: TRBD1
clone size: -
J gene: TRBJ1-1
V gene: TRBV5-1

CDR3 DNA: TGCGCCAGCAGCCCAGACGGACAGGGCCGGACCTACGAGCAGTACTTC
CDR3 protein: CASSPDGQGRTYEQYF
D gene: TRBD1
clone size: -
J gene: TRBJ2-7
V gene: TRBV5-1

CDR3 DNA: TGTGCCAGTAGGGGGTTCCTAGGGGGTAGCACTGAAGCTTTCTTT
CDR3 protein: CASRGFLGGSTEAFF
D gene: -
clone size: -
J gene: TRBJ1-1
V gene: TRBV19

CDR3 DNA: TGTGCCAGCAGCTTAGCGACAGCAAAGTCTGAAGCTTTCTTT
CDR3 protein: CASSLATAKSEAFF
D gene: -
clone size: -
J gene: TRBJ1-1
V gene: TRBV11-2

CDR3 DNA: TGTGCCAGCAGCCCGGGACTGGAGAACACTGAAGCTTTCTTT
CDR3 protein: CASSPGLENTEAFF
D gene: -
clone size: -
J gene: TRBJ1-1
V gene: TRBV11-3

CDR3 DNA: TGTGCCAGCAGGGGGGCCTGGGCGAACACTGAAGCTTTCTTT
CDR3 protein: CASRGAWANTEAFF
D gene: -
clone size: -
J gene: TRBJ1-1
V gene: TRBV3-1/TRBV3-2

CDR3 DNA: TGTGCCAGCAGTGACAGGGGGAACACTGAAGCTTTCTTT
CDR3 protein: CASSDRGNTEAFF
D gene: -
clone size: -
J gene: TRBJ1-1
V gene: TRBV25-1

CDR3 DNA: TGCAGTGCCGAGGTCTCATACTATGGCTACACCTTC
CDR3 protein: CSAEVSYYGYTF
D gene: -
clone size: -
J gene: TRBJ1-2
V gene: TRBV29-1

CDR3 DNA: TGTGCCAGTAGTTGGGACAGGGTGTTCGGACCGAAGGGCTACACCTTC
CDR3 protein: CASSWDRVFGPKGYTF
D gene: TRBD1
clone size: few
J gene: TRBJ1-2
V gene: TRBV19

CDR3 DNA: TGTGCCAGTAGCTGGACTAGCGGGAGGGAAGAGACCCAGTACTTC
CDR3 protein: CASSWTSGREETQYF
D gene: TRBD2
clone size: -
J gene: TRBJ2-5
V gene: TRBV19

CDR3 DNA: TGTGCCAGCACAACAGGGTCTGGGAACACTGAAGCTTTCTTT
CDR3 protein: CASTTGSGNTEAFF
D gene: -
clone size: -
J gene: TRBJ1-1
V gene: TRBV6-5

CDR3 DNA: TGCGCCAGCAGCTTAAGGTTTTCGGGAGGGCCGGTCAATGAGCAGTTCTTC
CDR3 protein: CASSLRFSGGPVNEQFF
D gene: TRBD2
clone size: few
J gene: TRBJ2-1
V gene: TRBV5-1

CDR3 DNA: TGTGCCAGCAGCCCGGTAGCTTCGGCTGACTACGAGCAGTACTTC
CDR3 protein: CASSPVASADYEQYF
D gene: -
clone size: -
J gene: TRBJ2-7
V gene: TRBV4-2

CDR3 DNA: TGTGCCAGCAGCTTAGGGACAAGGTCTGGAAACACCATATATTTT
CDR3 protein: CASSLGTRSGNTIYF
D gene: -
clone size: -
J gene: TRBJ1-3
V gene: TRBV11-3

CDR3 DNA: TGTGCCTGGAGACCCTCGAGTTACAATGAGCAGTTCTTC
CDR3 protein: CAWRPSSYNEQFF
D gene: -
clone size: -
J gene: TRBJ2-1
V gene: TRBV30

CDR3 DNA: TGTGCCTGGAGCCGGGACACCCTGTTATGGGGCTACACCTTC
CDR3 protein: CAWSRDTLLWGYTF
D gene: -
clone size: -
J gene: TRBJ1-2
V gene: TRBV30

CDR3 DNA: TGCAGCGTTAGTGGGACAGGGGGAAACACCATATATTTT
CDR3 protein: CSVSGTGGNTIYF
D gene: TRBD1
clone size: -
J gene: TRBJ1-3
V gene: TRBV29-1

CDR3 DNA: TGTGCCACCAGTGATACAGGGGGCGCACGGAACCCCGGGGAGCTGTTTTTT
CDR3 protein: CATSDTGGARNPGELFF
D gene: TRBD1
clone size: -
J gene: TRBJ2-2
V gene: TRBV24-1

CDR3 DNA: TGTGCCAGCAGTTACTCGACAGGCCCCACAGATACGCAGTATTTT
CDR3 protein: CASSYSTGPTDTQYF
D gene: -
clone size: -
J gene: TRBJ2-3
V gene: TRBV6-5

CDR3 DNA: TGTGCCAGCAGGGTGTCTATTTCCTACGAGCAGTACTTC
CDR3 protein: CASRVSISYEQYF
D gene: -
clone size: -
J gene: TRBJ2-7
V gene: TRBV7-2

CDR3 DNA: TGTGCCAGCAGCAAAACTAGCTCACCAAGCACAGATACGCAGTATTTT
CDR3 protein: CASSKTSSPSTDTQYF
D gene: -
clone size: -
J gene: TRBJ2-3
V gene: TRBV7-6

CDR3 DNA: TGTGCCATCAGTGAATCAACAGGGGGCTTTCACACCGGGGAGCTGTTTTTT
CDR3 protein: CAISESTGGFHTGELFF
D gene: TRBD1
clone size: -
J gene: TRBJ2-2
V gene: TRBV10-3

CDR3 DNA: TGTGCCAGCAGCCCCTTCGCCGGGAACACTGAAGCTTTCTTT
CDR3 protein: CASSPFAGNTEAFF
D gene: -
clone size: -
J gene: TRBJ1-1
V gene: TRBV7-9

CDR3 DNA: TGCGCCAGCAGCCTAGCACAGGGCTCTGGAAACACCATATATTTT
CDR3 protein: CASSLAQGSGNTIYF
D gene: -
clone size: -
J gene: TRBJ1-3
V gene: TRBV5-1

CDR3 DNA: TGCGCCAGCAGTGAGTCGGGCAGAGCTAACTATGGCTACACCTTC
CDR3 protein: CASSESGRANYGYTF
D gene: -
clone size: -
J gene: TRBJ1-2
V gene: TRBV10-1

CDR3 DNA: TGTGCCAGCAGCTTACCGAGGGATGAGCAGTTCTTC
CDR3 protein: CASSLPRDEQFF
D gene: -
clone size: -
J gene: TRBJ2-1
V gene: TRBV5-4